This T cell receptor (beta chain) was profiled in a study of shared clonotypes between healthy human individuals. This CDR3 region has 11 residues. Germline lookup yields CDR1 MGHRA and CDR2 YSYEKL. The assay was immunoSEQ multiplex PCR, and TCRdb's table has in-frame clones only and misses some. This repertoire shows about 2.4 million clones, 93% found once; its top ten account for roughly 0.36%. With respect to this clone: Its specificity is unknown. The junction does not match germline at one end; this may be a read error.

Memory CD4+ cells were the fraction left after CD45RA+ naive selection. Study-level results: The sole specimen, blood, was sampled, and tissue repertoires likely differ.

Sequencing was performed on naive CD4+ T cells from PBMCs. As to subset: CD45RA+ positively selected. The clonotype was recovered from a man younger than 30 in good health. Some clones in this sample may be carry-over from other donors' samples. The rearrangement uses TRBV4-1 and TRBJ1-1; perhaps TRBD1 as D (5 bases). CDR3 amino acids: CASSQDRAVIF. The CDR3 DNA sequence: TGCGCCAGCAGCCAAGACAGGGCAGTTATCTTT.